The 5 T cell receptor beta chains below were found in one sample sequenced in a study of Graves' ophthalmopathy and Graves' hyperthyroidism. Scientists amplified the TCR beta CDR3 regions from RNA transcripts. First-round RT-PCR employed HTBI primers, with a second-round multiplex PCR after it. MiXCR was run by TCRdb on the multiplex PCR reads, yielding one entry per CDR3 protein. The sample records some 410,000 distinct CDR3 sequences, over 20% being singletons. Sequenced input: peripheral blood. The receptors derive from a woman aged 18-29 years with stable Graves' hyperthyroidism.

Comments on this clonotype: It may be a read error: a sequence one base away is much more abundant. V usage is TRBV6-2 or TRBV6-3 and J usage is TRBJ2-2; D assignment may be TRBD1 or TRBD2 (5 bases each). The length of the CDR3 is 14 residues. CDR1 and CDR2 (germline): MNHEY, SVGEGT. Trimming pared 8 bases from V and 7 bases from J, leaving 17 bases between. The CDR3 sequence is CASYGGTGLGELFF. In DNA form, the CDR3 reads TGTGCCAGCTATGGAGGAACAGGCCTCGGGGAGCTGTTTTTT.

The V call is TRBV28, the J call TRBJ2-7; D remains ambiguous. The CDR3 is made up of 14 amino acids. CDR1 and CDR2 (germline): MDHEN, SYDVKM. V gave up 2 bases and J gave up 2 bases, with 10 bases separating them. The chain's CDR3 is CASSLVQLTYEQYF. CDR3 nucleotide sequence: TGTGCCAGCAGTTTAGTGCAGTTAACCTACGAGCAGTACTTC.

This clonotype was recorded only once. The chain combines TRBV6-1 with TRBJ1-2, with D perhaps matching TRBD1 (6 bases). The germline gives CDR1 MNHNS, CDR2 SASEGT. The CDR3 sequence is 12 residues long. Trimming took off 7 bases at V and 10 bases at J, with 16 bases between the two ends. This chain's CDR3 is CASIDRTAAYTF. The CDR3 DNA reads as TGTGCCAGCATCGACAGGACCGCTGCCTACACCTTC.

In this sample, this clonotype turned up once. This could be a read error, since a much larger clone is one nucleotide away. The CDR3 sequence: CANSYPRTGTDTQYF. The CDR3 nucleotides are TGTGCCAACAGTTACCCCCGGACCGGCACAGATACGCAGTATTTT. V is TRBV6-5 and J is TRBJ2-3; no definite D call. The CDR3 extends over 15 amino acids. Germline V lookup: CDR1 MNHEY, CDR2 SVGAGI.

Many counts were recorded for this clonotype. CDR3 residues: CASSPGTGVAQPQHF. DNA of the CDR3: TGTGCCAGCAGTCCCGGGACAGGGGTGGCGCAGCCCCAGCATTTT. The chain recombines TRBV12-3 or TRBV12-4 with TRBJ1-5; the match to TRBD1 covers 10 bases. With 5 bases clipped from V and 7 bases from J, the junction kept 8 bases outside the gene matches. CDR3 length: 15 residues.